The clone carrying this T cell receptor beta chain was picked up many times. The record originates from a study of read filtering for tumor transcriptome and immune sequencing. Molecular barcoded adaptors covering alpha/delta and beta/gamma chains were used on about 0.4 ug RNA. Each CDR3 protein is one row after TCRdb ran MiXCR on the reads. The sample lists roughly 38,000 distinct CDR3 sequences, more than 13% occurring once. This sequence originates from a donor aged 40 or older with multiple myeloma. Sequencing was performed on a population of CD138-negative cells sorted from bone marrow.

The CDR3 bases are TGTGCCAGCAGTGGTTCGCGTGTGGGTTCTACGCAGTATTTT. This gives the protein CASSGSRVGSTQYF. The chain employs TRBV6-1 and TRBJ2-3; D remains ambiguous. V was trimmed by 4 bases and J by 8 bases, leaving 16 bases between them. Germline V CDR1 and CDR2: MNHNS, SASEGT. The CDR3 consists of 14 residues.